This T cell receptor (beta chain) appears in the sequencing data of a study of cytomegalovirus exposure and HLA in healthy donors. Germline assignment: CDR1 SGHVS and CDR2 FQNEAQ. The J segment lost 2 bases and the V segment lost 1 base, leaving 10 bases of the junction unmatched. This CDR3 has 19 amino acids. The method was immunoSEQ multiplex PCR; TCRdb's version includes in-frame clones alone and lacks a portion of them. The data show under 95,000 clones, with approximately 91% seen just once and approximately 2.2% held by the top ten. This receptor was obtained from a man aged 25 to 45 in good health and CMV-seronegative. This rearrangement joins TRBV7-8 to TRBJ2-1, with TRBD2 matching over 11 bases. The specimen was PBMCs. This CDR3 reads CASSLGRKISGRAYNEQFF. The CDR3 DNA sequence: TGTGCCAGCAGCTTAGGAAGAAAAATTAGCGGGAGGGCCTACAATGAGCAGTTCTTC.